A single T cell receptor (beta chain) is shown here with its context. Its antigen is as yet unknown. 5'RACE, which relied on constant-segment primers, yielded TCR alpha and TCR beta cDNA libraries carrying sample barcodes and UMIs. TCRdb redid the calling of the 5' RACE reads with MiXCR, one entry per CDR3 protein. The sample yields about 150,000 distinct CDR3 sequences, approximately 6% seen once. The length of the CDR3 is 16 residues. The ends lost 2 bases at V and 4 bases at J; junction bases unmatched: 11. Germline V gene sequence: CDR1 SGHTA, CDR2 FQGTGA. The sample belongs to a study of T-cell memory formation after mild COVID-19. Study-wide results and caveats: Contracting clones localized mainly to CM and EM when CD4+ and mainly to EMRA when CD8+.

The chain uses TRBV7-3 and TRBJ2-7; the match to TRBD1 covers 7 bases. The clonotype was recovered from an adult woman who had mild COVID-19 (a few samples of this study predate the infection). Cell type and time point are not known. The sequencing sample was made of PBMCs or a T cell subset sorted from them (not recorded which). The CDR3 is CASSLADREPIYEQYF. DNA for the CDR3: TGTGCCAGCAGCTTAGCTGACAGGGAACCGATATACGAGCAGTACTTC. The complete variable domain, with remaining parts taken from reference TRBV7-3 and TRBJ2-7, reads GAGVSQTPSNKVTEKGKYVELRCDPISGHTALYWYRQSLGQGPEFLIYFQGTGAADDSGLPNDRFFAVRPEGSVSTLKIQRTERGDSAVYLCASSLADREPIYEQYFGPGTRLTVT.